Below are 12 T cell receptor beta chains sequenced from a single sample in a study of blood T cells in healthy people across ages (dated by TCRdb to between 2014 and 2016). The method was 5' RACE. Sequencing was carried out with an Illumina HiSeq 2500. A second PCR of roughly 7 to 11 cycles was performed with a sample-barcoded 5' primer and a J-beta primer mix. TCRdb trimmed the raw reads at Q25, called clones with MiXCR and kept productive beta chains. Rows are combined by CDR3 protein, so each entry shows the most common genes and DNA. The sample yields about 720,000 distinct CDR3 sequences; approximately 21% were counted once. Of the sample, about 22% falls within the top ten clones. Input material: blood. The receptor source for this set is a man between 70 and 80 years old in good health.

Remarks on this clonotype: A read error may produce the germline difference seen at one junction end. This chain joins TRBV28 and TRBJ1-4; TRBD1 might be the D (5 bases). Germline CDR1 and CDR2: MDHEN and SYDVKM. The CDR3 runs to 16 residues. The CDR3 DNA follows: TGTGCCAGCAGCCCGGGACGGCGGATGGGGGATGAAAAACTGTCTTTT. It codes for CASSPGRRMGDEKLSF.

This clonotype has more than one count but fewer than ten. DNA for the CDR3: TGCAGCGTTGTACCTCGGGACAGGGCGGGGAATGAGCAGTTCTTC. Its protein product is CSVVPRDRAGNEQFF. The chain combines TRBV29-1 with TRBJ2-5; TRBD1 matches at 9 bases. The end of the DNA fits TRBJ2-1 better, so the J call may be wrong. The germline V gene encodes CDR1 SQVTM and CDR2 ANQGSEA. This CDR3 spans 15 amino acids.

This chain joins TRBV5-1 and TRBJ2-4; D gene uncertain. There are 13 residues in the CDR3. Germline-derived CDR1 and CDR2 are SGHRS and YFSETQ. Trimming cost V 3 bases and J 6 bases, with 10 bases left between them. The CDR3 spells CASSSHITNIQYF. In nucleotides, the CDR3 is TGCGCCAGCAGCTCCCATATAACAAACATTCAGTACTTC. Combining the CDR3 with reference TRBV5-1 and TRBJ2-4 gives the whole variable domain KAGVTQTPRYLIKTRGQQVTLSCSPISGHRSVSWYQQTPGQGLQFLFEYFSETQRNKGNFPGRFSGRQFSNSRSEMNVSTLELGDSALYLCASSSHITNIQYFGAGTRLSVL.

This chain joins TRBV6-2 or TRBV6-3 and TRBJ1-6; D unresolved. Trimming removed 7 bases from V and 5 bases from J, with 6 bases in between. Germline CDR1 and CDR2: MNHEY and SVGEGT. The CDR3 covers 12 residues. The CDR3 DNA reads TGTGCCAGCACCGGTAATAATTCACCCCTCCACTTT. The encoded protein is CASTGNNSPLHF.

This clonotype turned up a few times. V usage is TRBV6-1 and J usage is TRBJ1-1; 8 positions agree with TRBD1. The J segment lost 5 bases and the V segment lost 3 bases, leaving 8 bases of the junction unmatched. Germline CDR1 and CDR2: MNHNS and SASEGT. The length of the CDR3 is 15 residues. The CDR3 DNA follows: TGTGCCAGCAGTGACAGGACAGGGAGATGGACTGAAGCTTTCTTT. Translated: CASSDRTGRWTEAFF.

This clonotype was seen a few times. The chain uses TRBV4-1 and TRBJ2-2, with 9 bases lining up with TRBD1. Germline CDR1 MGHRA, CDR2 YSYEKL. The CDR3 extends over 15 amino acids. The ends lost 3 bases at V and 4 bases at J; junction bases unmatched: 3. The CDR3 protein is CASSHPTGGTGELFF. Here the CDR3 DNA reads TGCGCCAGCAGCCACCCGACAGGGGGCACCGGGGAGCTGTTTTTT.

This clonotype was observed a handful of times. The chain uses TRBV9 and TRBJ2-1; D remains ambiguous. Germline V gene sequence: CDR1 SGDLS, CDR2 YYNGEE. V was pared by 5 bases and J by 2 bases, with 14 bases between. The CDR3 covers 15 residues. The CDR3 loop is CASSTGAGAYNEQFF. In DNA form, the CDR3 reads TGTGCCAGCAGTACGGGCGCTGGGGCCTACAATGAGCAGTTCTTC.

This clonotype was observed a handful of times. The CDR3 loop reads CSANYIAGADTQYF. In nucleotides, the CDR3 is TGCAGTGCTAACTATATAGCGGGGGCAGATACGCAGTATTTT. The chain uses TRBV20-1 and TRBJ2-3; the match to TRBD2 covers 9 bases. The V gene end was trimmed by 4 bases and the J gene end by 4 bases; junction bases not matched to a gene: 6. The germline CDR1 and CDR2 sequences are DFQATT and SNEGSKA (reference sequence). The CDR3 runs to 14 residues.

V is TRBV30 and J is TRBJ1-3; 8 nucleotides align to TRBD1. The CDR3 extends over 14 amino acids. Germline V CDR1 and CDR2: GTSNPN, SVGIG (reference sequence). J was trimmed by 4 bases and V by 0 bases; bases with no gene match: 2. As DNA, the CDR3 is TGTGCCTGGAGTGTGCCAGGGGGCGGAAACACCATATATTTT. Translated: CAWSVPGGGNTIYF.

The chain has TRBV4-1 and TRBJ2-5; D ambiguous. The CDR3 has 14 residues. V was clipped by 0 bases and J by 11 bases, with 16 bases between them. Germline CDR1 reads MGHRA; CDR2 reads YSYEKL. The CDR3 DNA reads TGCGCCAGCAGCCAAGATGTGCAGGCAAAAGGGCAGTACTTC. It yields the protein CASSQDVQAKGQYF.

This clonotype was observed a few times. This rearrangement joins TRBV24-1 to TRBJ2-1; perhaps D is TRBD1 or TRBD2 (5 bases each). The CDR3 covers 16 residues. Germline V gives CDR1 KGHDR, CDR2 SFDVKD. Trimming shortened V by 3 bases and J by 4 bases, and 15 bases separated the two germline ends. The CDR3 DNA reads as TGTGCCACCAGTGATCGGGGACGGTTCCTATACAATGAGCAGTTCTTC. Amino acids: CATSDRGRFLYNEQFF.

The V call is TRBV6-4, the J call TRBJ2-3; a weak D match, TRBD1 (6 bases). The CDR3 loop spans 14 amino acids. Germline loops: CDR1 MRHNA, CDR2 SNTAGT. Trimming left V 4 bases short and J 2 bases short, with 10 bases between. The CDR3 is CASSAGTHTDTQYF. CDR3 bases: TGTGCCAGCAGTGCCGGGACACACACAGATACGCAGTATTTT.